Presented here are 25 T cell receptor beta chains from one specimen sequenced in a study of early T cells in non-severe SARS-CoV-2 infection. Via MiXCR, TCRdb re-called the 5' RACE reads, giving one row per CDR3 protein. The profile shows fewer than 120,000 distinct CDR3 sequences, around 12% of them singletons. This material consisted of whole blood, taken at baseline. The receptors come from an adult who was a healthcare worker with PCR-confirmed SARS-CoV-2 infection or an uninfected control (not recorded which).

This clonotype was seen ten or more times. The chain links TRBV11-2 to TRBJ2-1, with 9 bases identical to TRBD1. CDR1 and CDR2 (germline): SGHAT, FQNNGV. Trimming cost V 5 bases and J 4 bases; bases outside gene matches: 6. CDR3 length: 15 residues. Here the CDR3 DNA reads TGTGCCAGCAGCCTCGTTGGGACAGGGTACAATGAGCAGTTCTTC. It translates to CASSLVGTGYNEQFF. The whole variable domain, remainder taken from reference TRBV11-2 and TRBJ2-1, is EAGVAQSPRYKIIEKRQSVAFWCNPISGHATLYWYQQILGQGPKLLIQFQNNGVVDDSQLPKDRFSAERLKGVDSTLKIQPAKLEDSAVYLCASSLVGTGYNEQFFGPGTRLTVL.

V usage is TRBV7-2 and J usage is TRBJ1-2; TRBD1 matches 8 bases. The CDR3 extends over 15 amino acids. V dropped 2 bases and J dropped 0; count of bases not matched to a gene: 2. Germline V gives CDR1 SGHTA, CDR2 FQGNSA. As DNA, the CDR3 is TGTGCCAGCAGCTTACTGGGACAGGCTAACTATGGCTACACCTTC. This translates into CASSLLGQANYGYTF. The full variable domain, completed using reference TRBV7-2 and TRBJ1-2, is GAGVSQSPSNKVTEKGKDVELRCDPISGHTALYWYRQSLGQGLEFLIYFQGNSAPDKSGLPSDRFSAERTGGSVSTLTIQRTQQEDSAVYLCASSLLGQANYGYTFGSGTRLTVV.

This clonotype was detected only a few times. The chain recombines TRBV7-9 with TRBJ1-2; a weak D match, TRBD1 (5 bases). Trimming removed 5 bases from V and 4 bases from J, with 20 bases in between. Germline lookup yields CDR1 SEHNR and CDR2 FQNEAQ (reference sequence). CDR3 length: 16 residues. The CDR3 reads CASSPWDSLSSYGYTF. CDR3 nucleotide sequence: TGTGCCAGCAGCCCCTGGGACTCCCTGAGCTCCTATGGCTACACCTTC.

The chain uses TRBV5-4 and TRBJ2-6; D is unresolved. Germline V gene lookup returns CDR1 SGHNT and CDR2 YYREEE (reference sequence). The CDR3 is made up of 13 amino acids. Between the trimmed V and J ends, which lost 7 bases and 1 base, there was a span of 6 bases. In DNA, the CDR3 is TGTGCCAGCGACCGTTCTGGGGCCAACGTCCTGACTTTC. This gives the protein CASDRSGANVLTF. The variable domain in full, completed from reference TRBV5-4 and TRBJ2-6, reads ETGVTQSPTHLIKTRGQQVTLRCSSQSGHNTVSWYQQALGQGPQFIFQYYREEENGRGNFPPRFSGLQFPNYSSELNVNALELDDSALYLCASDRSGANVLTFGAGSRLTVL.

This chain links TRBV2 with TRBJ2-2, with 8 bases that match TRBD1. J lost 3 bases, V lost 6 bases, and 6 bases had no gene match. From germline, CDR1 is SNHLY and CDR2 FYNNEI. The CDR3 is 15 residues long. The CDR3 DNA is TGTGCCAGCAGAGGACAGGGCATTTACACCGGGGAGCTGTTTTTT. This sequence encodes CASRGQGIYTGELFF.

This clonotype was seen only a few times. The chain uses TRBV7-9 and TRBJ2-3; 12 nucleotides match TRBD2. The CDR3 covers 18 residues. The trim removed 5 bases at V and 2 bases at J, leaving 11 bases unmatched. In germline, CDR1 is SEHNR, CDR2 FQNEAQ (reference sequence). The CDR3 DNA sequence: TGTGCCAGCAGCGCTCGGCCACTAGCGGGGGGATACACAGATACGCAGTATTTT. It codes for CASSARPLAGGYTDTQYF.

This clonotype has at least ten counts. The chain links TRBV4-2 to TRBJ1-2, with D uncertain. The CDR3 runs 15 residues. The germline V gene encodes CDR1 LGHNA and CDR2 YNFKEQ. Deletions cut 0 bases from V and 4 bases from J, with 12 bases between. The CDR3 nucleotides are TGTGCCAGCAGCCAAGAAGAGGCAGGCATCTATGGCTACACCTTC. Translating it yields CASSQEEAGIYGYTF.

The rearrangement uses TRBV6-1 and TRBJ2-5; D call uncertain. Germline CDR1 reads MNHNS; CDR2 reads SASEGT. Trimming removed 4 bases at V and 1 base at J, with 4 bases between. The CDR3 spans 12 residues. CDR3 sequence reads: CASSAPQETQYF. The CDR3 nucleotides are TGTGCCAGCAGTGCCCCCCAAGAGACCCAGTACTTC.

This clonotype was seen only a few times. The rearrangement joins TRBV3-1 to TRBJ2-7; D is unresolved. Germline V CDR1 and CDR2: LGHDT, YNNKEL (reference sequence). CDR3 length: 16 amino acids. V lost 4 bases to trimming and J lost 0 bases, with 16 bases between them. CDR3 protein: CASSPHGTVNSYEQYF. CDR3 nucleotides: TGTGCCAGCAGCCCGCACGGAACAGTAAACTCCTACGAGCAGTACTTC.

This chain links TRBV20-1 with TRBJ2-1, with 7 bases lining up with TRBD1. J gave up 0 bases and V 5 bases, and 4 bases lay outside the gene matches. The CDR3 consists of 14 residues. CDR1 is DFQATT and CDR2 is SNEGSKA in the germline V gene (reference sequence). The CDR3 loop is CSADRAGSYNEQFF. CDR3 nucleotide sequence: TGCAGTGCTGACAGGGCAGGCTCCTACAATGAGCAGTTCTTC.

The chain combines TRBV29-1 with TRBJ2-7, with D uncertain. The CDR3 has 15 residues. The ends were cut back, 0 bases at V and 1 base at J, with 13 bases in the middle. From germline, CDR1 is SQVTM and CDR2 ANQGSEA. Here the CDR3 reads CSVEDRALASYEQYF. The CDR3 DNA is TGCAGCGTTGAAGATCGGGCACTCGCTTCCTACGAGCAGTACTTC.

This chain joins TRBV5-1 and TRBJ2-1; TRBD2 agrees at 7 bases. V was pared by 3 bases and J by 16 bases, with 10 bases of the junction left unmatched. Germline V gene lookup returns CDR1 SGHRS and CDR2 YFSETQ. This CDR3 region has 12 residues. CDR3: CASSSPGLVRFF. The CDR3 nucleotides read TGCGCCAGCAGCTCCCCCGGACTAGTCAGATTCTTC.

The chain uses TRBV28 and TRBJ2-7, with a weak D call TRBD1 (6 bases). CDR1 is MDHEN, CDR2 SYDVKM, per germline. The CDR3 is 14 amino acids. V lost 6 bases, J lost 2 bases, and 14 bases lay in between. The CDR3 coding sequence is TGTGCCAGCAGACAAGGACAGAGTCCCTACGAGCAGTACTTC. This sequence encodes CASRQGQSPYEQYF.

This clonotype is medium-sized (0.01 to 0.1%) by share. The V and J genes are TRBV5-4 and TRBJ1-1, with 7 positions matching TRBD1. This CDR3 contains 14 residues. V gave up 0 bases and J gave up 5 bases; unmatched junction bases: 4. The V gene's germline CDR1 is SGHNT and CDR2 YYREEE (reference sequence). The CDR3 here is CASSLDRGRTEAFF. The CDR3, as DNA: TGTGCCAGCAGCTTGGACAGGGGCCGAACTGAAGCTTTCTTT.

This clonotype was counted between two and nine times. J is TRBJ2-1 and V is TRBV5-5; TRBD2 might be the D (6 bases). The germline V gene has CDR1 SGHKS and CDR2 YYEKEE (reference sequence). With 2 bases removed from V and 0 bases from J, the gap between germline ends came to 9 bases. This CDR3 is 15 amino acids long. The CDR3 region has the DNA TGTGCCAGCAGCTTCTTAGCGGCCTCCTACAATGAGCAGTTCTTC. Its translation is CASSFLAASYNEQFF.

The chain uses TRBV5-1 and TRBJ2-3; D is uncertain. V lost 4 bases and J lost 0, with 12 bases in between. This CDR3 has 15 residues. Germline V gene data show CDR1 as SGHRS and CDR2 as YFSETQ. The CDR3 loop is CASSRTALSTDTQYF. DNA of the CDR3: TGCGCCAGCAGCCGGACGGCTCTTAGCACAGATACGCAGTATTTT.

This chain links TRBV29-1 with TRBJ2-1; D is possibly TRBD1 or TRBD2 (5 bases each). Trimming removed 7 bases at V and 3 bases at J, with 16 bases between. The CDR3 is 14 residues long. CDR1 and CDR2 (germline): SQVTM, ANQGSEA. The CDR3 nucleotides are TGCAGCGGCCCTTCGGGACCCTTCTACAATGAGCAGTTCTTC. As protein: CSGPSGPFYNEQFF.

As to this clonotype: In this CDR3 the conserved last residue, phenylalanine or tryptophan, is missing, so a read error is likely. The chain carries TRBV29-1 and TRBJ2-5, with a tentative D call TRBD1 (7 bases). Germline V CDR1 and CDR2: SQVTM, ANQGSEA. The V and J ends lost 3 bases and 5 bases respectively, with 25 bases between them. The CDR3 runs to 17 residues. The CDR3 DNA sequence: TGCAGCGTTGACGCTGCGGGGTACCGACAGGGTAACGAGACCCAGTACCTC. Its translation: CSVDAAGYRQGNETQYL.

This chain uses TRBV19 with TRBJ2-1; D is ambiguous. This CDR3 spans 16 amino acids. With 6 bases removed from V and 7 bases from J, the gap between germline ends came to 22 bases. The germline gives CDR1 LNHDA, CDR2 SQIVND (reference sequence). The CDR3 sequence: CASRVRRGSFGNEQFF. The CDR3 bases are TGTGCCAGTAGGGTCCGGAGAGGTTCCTTTGGAAATGAGCAGTTCTTC.

This chain joins TRBV20-1 and TRBJ2-5; 10 bases are shared with TRBD2. J gave up 5 bases and V 4 bases, and 7 bases lay outside the gene matches. Germline CDR1 is DFQATT and CDR2 is SNEGSKA (reference sequence). The CDR3 has 14 residues. The CDR3 DNA reads as TGCAGTGCTAATGGAGCGGGAGGGTTTGAGACCCAGTACTTC. It yields the protein CSANGAGGFETQYF.

This clonotype was observed a few times. The rearrangement links TRBV5-6 to TRBJ2-3, with 9 bases fitting TRBD2. The CDR3 is 16 residues long. CDR1 and CDR2 (germline): SGHDT, YYEEEE. The J segment lost 4 bases and the V segment lost 1 base, leaving 7 bases of the junction unmatched. The CDR3 loop is CASSLMSGRWADTQYF. As DNA, the CDR3 is TGTGCCAGCAGCTTGATGAGCGGGAGGTGGGCAGATACGCAGTATTTT.

This rearrangement joins TRBV30 to TRBJ1-2; TRBD1 matches 9 bases. Per the germline V gene, CDR1 is GTSNPN and CDR2 is SVGIG (reference sequence). With V trimmed by 3 bases and J by 5 bases, 4 bases remained unmatched. The CDR3 has 13 amino acids. The CDR3, as DNA: TGTGCCTGGAGCCCAGGACAGGGGTATGGCTACACCTTC. Amino acid sequence: CAWSPGQGYGYTF.

This chain joins TRBV7-9 and TRBJ2-1; 8 nucleotides line up with TRBD1. The J segment lost 3 bases and the V segment lost 4 bases, leaving 5 bases of the junction unmatched. From germline, CDR1 is SEHNR and CDR2 FQNEAQ (reference sequence). This CDR3 is 15 amino acids long. CDR3 protein: CASSSGQGGYNEQFF. CDR3 DNA sequence: TGTGCCAGCAGCTCCGGACAGGGCGGCTACAATGAGCAGTTCTTC.

The V call is TRBV9, the J call TRBJ1-5; a weak D match, TRBD1 (5 bases). Trimming took off 3 bases at V and 8 bases at J, with 12 bases between the two ends. Germline V gives CDR1 SGDLS, CDR2 YYNGEE. The CDR3 is 13 residues long. The CDR3 protein is CASSAGTLEPQHF. The CDR3 bases are TGTGCCAGCAGCGCCGGGACTCTCGAGCCCCAGCATTTT.

This chain uses TRBV4-1 with TRBJ2-2; D is ambiguous. V was pared by 5 bases and J by 1 base, with 8 bases between. The CDR3 has 14 residues. Germline CDR1 and CDR2: MGHRA and YSYEKL. The CDR3 loop is CASSGPMNTGELFF. Here the CDR3 DNA reads TGCGCCAGCAGCGGCCCCATGAACACCGGGGAGCTGTTTTTT.